The rows below give T cell receptor beta chains drawn from one sample of a study of blood T cell repertoires in COVID-19. Profiled with immunoSEQ multiplex PCR; TCRdb holds only in-frame clones, not every one. Of roughly 220,000 clones listed, roughly 84% were seen once; the top ten hold roughly 3%. Sequencing input: peripheral blood. Every receptor here comes from a woman aged 25 to 39 who had recovered from COVID-19. CDR3s include the opening cysteine and the closing phenylalanine or tryptophan. D genes are given only for firm matches. Some rows have no size entry. The others give once, few or many, or a class for an expanded clone.

CASSTSGAYNEQFF TGTGCCAGCTCAACAAGCGGGGCGTACAATGAGCAGTTCTTC TRBJ2-1 . TRBV18 TRBD2
CASSELVGGVTDTQYF TGTGCCAGCAGTGAATTGGTAGGGGGTGTAACAGATACGCAGTATTTT TRBJ2-3 . TRBV2 .
CASRPSGRTRIRSYEQYF TGTGCCAGCAGACCTAGCGGGAGGACACGTATCCGTTCCTACGAGCAGTACTTC TRBJ2-7 . TRBV5-6 TRBD2
CASSVAGIGMETQYF TGTGCCAGCAGCGTAGCGGGGATAGGGATGGAGACCCAGTACTTC TRBJ2-5 . TRBV9 .
CASSLSTLYGYTF TGTGCCAGCAGCTTATCTACCCTCTATGGCTACACCTTC TRBJ1-2 . TRBV7-9 .
CATSDFRTGGFVETQYF TGTGCCACCAGTGATTTCAGGACAGGGGGATTCGTAGAGACCCAGTACTTC TRBJ2-5 . TRBV24-1 TRBD1
CASSIGGREKLFF TGTGCCAGTAGTATCGGAGGAAGGGAAAAACTGTTTTTT TRBJ1-4 . TRBV19 .
CASSIKAGRSVDEQFF TGTGCCAGCAGCATCAAAGCGGGGAGAAGCGTTGATGAGCAGTTCTTC TRBJ2-1 . TRBV5-4 TRBD2
CASSLRSHSNQPQHF TGTGCCAGCAGCCTTAGAAGCCATAGCAATCAGCCCCAGCATTTT TRBJ1-5 . TRBV3-1/TRBV3-2 .
CATTAWGQGAKQFF TGTGCCACCACCGCCTGGGGACAGGGGGCGAAGCAGTTCTTC TRBJ2-1 . TRBV24-1 TRBD1
CASSYGHGETQYF TGTGCCAGCAGTTACGGACATGGGGAGACCCAGTACTTC TRBJ2-5 once TRBV6-6 .
CASSVAGRDQPQHF TGTGCCAGCAGTGTAGCAGGGAGGGATCAGCCCCAGCATTTT TRBJ1-5 . TRBV2 .
CASSLYRGARGYTF TGTGCCAGCAGCTTATACAGGGGAGCTCGAGGCTACACCTTC TRBJ1-2 . TRBV11-2 TRBD1
CASSLRTASTTYEQYF TGTGCCAGCAGCCTTAGGACAGCTAGTACAACCTACGAGCAGTACTTC TRBJ2-7 . TRBV28 .
CASSLDEGNNQPQHF TGCGCCAGCAGCTTGGATGAGGGAAACAATCAGCCCCAGCATTTT TRBJ1-5 . TRBV5-1 .
CASSWGSANTGELFF TGTGCCAGCAGTTGGGGTAGCGCGAACACCGGGGAGCTGTTTTTT TRBJ2-2 few TRBV27 .
CATSDPGQVGGSNQPQHF TGTGCCACCAGTGACCCAGGACAGGTAGGGGGTAGCAATCAGCCCCAGCATTTT TRBJ1-5 . TRBV24-1 TRBD1
CASSQTGSYEQYF TGCGCCAGCAGCCAAACAGGCTCCTACGAGCAGTACTTC TRBJ2-7 . TRBV10-1 .
CASSLGQGNQPQHF TGTGCCAGCAGTTTGGGGCAGGGCAATCAGCCCCAGCATTTT TRBJ1-5 few TRBV27 .
CASSPGTESYNEQFF TGCGCCAGCAGTCCCGGGACTGAGTCCTACAATGAGCAGTTCTTC TRBJ2-1 . TRBV5-1 .
CASKRGNGEAFF TGTGCCAGCAAAAGGGGGAACGGTGAAGCTTTCTTT TRBJ1-1 few TRBV3-1/TRBV3-2 .
CASSLSVGLAGTGELFF TGTGCCAGCAGTTTATCTGTAGGACTAGCGGGGACCGGGGAGCTGTTTTTT TRBJ2-2 . TRBV27 TRBD2
CASSTPGGVDYGYTF TGTGCCAGTAGTACCCCTGGGGGGGTTGACTATGGCTACACCTTC TRBJ1-2 . TRBV19 .
CASSEALTSNSLPYEQYF TGCGCCAGCAGTGAAGCGCTGACTAGCAATAGTCTCCCCTACGAGCAGTACTTC TRBJ2-7 . TRBV10-1 TRBD2
CASSFAGTNNSPLHF TGTGCCAGCAGCTTCGCCGGGACAAATAATTCACCCCTCCACTTT TRBJ1-6 . TRBV11-2 .
CASRTGGAQETQYF TGTGCCAGCAGGACAGGGGGGGCCCAAGAGACCCAGTACTTC TRBJ2-5 . TRBV28 TRBD1
CASSRSVAQGSSYNSPLHF TGTGCCAGCAGCCGATCAGTCGCCCAGGGAAGCTCCTATAATTCACCCCTCCACTTT TRBJ1-6 . TRBV3-1/TRBV3-2 .
CASSYEVYEQYF TGTGCCAGCAGTTACGAGGTCTACGAGCAGTACTTC TRBJ2-7 few TRBV6-5 .
CASSALPGSDGYTF TGCGCCAGCAGCGCGCTACCAGGTTCCGATGGCTACACCTTC TRBJ1-2 . TRBV5-1 .
CASSFGGSYEQYF TGTGCCAGCAGCTTCGGAGGATCCTACGAGCAGTACTTC TRBJ2-7 . TRBV11-1 .
CSVGGTEAFF TGCAGCGTTGGAGGTACTGAAGCTTTCTTT TRBJ1-1 . TRBV29-1 .
CAWKRGYNEQFF TGTGCCTGGAAACGGGGCTACAATGAGCAGTTCTTC TRBJ2-1 . TRBV30 .
CASGGNIRAETQYF TGTGCCAGCGGGGGGAATATCAGGGCAGAGACCCAGTACTTC TRBJ2-5 . TRBV6-5 .
CASSPGTATYEQYF TGTGCCAGCAGCCCCGGGACAGCAACCTACGAGCAGTACTTC TRBJ2-7 . TRBV9 TRBD1
CASSWGGQSAEAFF TGCGCCAGCAGCTGGGGCGGACAGAGCGCTGAAGCTTTCTTT TRBJ1-1 . TRBV5-1 .
CASTRGGYTEAFF TGTGCCAGCACTAGGGGGGGGTACACTGAAGCTTTCTTT TRBJ1-1 . TRBV25-1 .
CASSLEGGAMADTQYF TGCGCCAGCAGCTTGGAAGGGGGCGCGATGGCAGATACGCAGTATTTT TRBJ2-3 . TRBV5-1 TRBD1
CASRGTGGHEQYF TGTGCCAGCAGGGGGACAGGGGGCCACGAGCAGTACTTC TRBJ2-7 . TRBV27 TRBD1
CASSPPGLAGMETQYF TGTGCCAGCAGCCCCCCAGGACTAGCGGGAATGGAGACCCAGTACTTC TRBJ2-5 . TRBV9 TRBD2
CASSNSFTGELFF TGTGCCAGCAGTAACTCCTTCACCGGGGAGCTGTTTTTT TRBJ2-2 many TRBV27 .
CASSVSSLLGTSGTADTQYF TGTGCCAGCAGCGTCTCCTCTCTACTTGGGACTAGCGGGACCGCAGATACGCAGTATTTT TRBJ2-3 few TRBV9 TRBD2
CASSVSDSPYEQYF TGTGCCAGCAGCGTATCGGACAGTCCCTACGAGCAGTACTTC TRBJ2-7 . TRBV9 .
CASSATGTSNEQFF TGTGCCAGTAGTGCAACCGGGACTTCAAATGAGCAGTTCTTC TRBJ2-1 once TRBV19 .
CASSPTGGNTIYF TGTGCCAGTAGCCCGACAGGGGGAAACACCATATATTTT TRBJ1-3 . TRBV19 TRBD1
CASSYSRGGANTEAFF TGTGCCAGCAGTTACTCGAGGGGAGGGGCGAACACTGAAGCTTTCTTT TRBJ1-1 . TRBV6-6 .
CASSSDSYSNQPQHF TGTGCCAGCAGTTCGGACAGCTATAGCAATCAGCCCCAGCATTTT TRBJ1-5 . TRBV27 .
CASSQDSALAGWAYEQYF TGTGCCAGCAGCCAAGATTCGGCACTAGCGGGATGGGCCTACGAGCAGTACTTC TRBJ2-7 . TRBV3-1/TRBV3-2 TRBD2
CASSIYGEDEQYF TGTGCCAGTAGTATCTACGGAGAGGACGAGCAGTACTTC TRBJ2-7 . TRBV19 .
CASSLPTGVLHYGYTF TGTGCCAGCAGTTTACCGACAGGGGTTCTACACTATGGCTACACCTTC TRBJ1-2 once TRBV28 TRBD1
CASSQEVTGGGYTF TGCGCCAGCAGCCAAGAGGTGACAGGGGGCGGCTACACCTTC TRBJ1-2 . TRBV4-1 TRBD1